The rows below give T cell receptor beta chains drawn from one sample of a study of CD4 T cells in relation to SARS-CoV-2 and coronaviruses. Measured with immunoSEQ multiplex PCR; TCRdb has only the in-frame clones, and not every one. The sample includes about 56,000 clones, approximately 90% of them seen just once. The specimen was naive CD4+ T cells from PBMCs. The origin of the receptors is an adult with COVID-19. Each CDR3 is given with its conserved first and last residue. The order of the fields is CDR3 protein, CDR3 DNA, V gene, J gene, D gene, clone size. The D gene is left open where the match is weak. The size of a clone is reported for some rows only, either as once, few or many, or as a class for expanded clones.

CASSWGNAGANVLTF	TGTGCCAGCAGTTGGGGCAATGCTGGGGCCAACGTCCTGACTTTC	TRBV6-2/TRBV6-3	TRBJ2-6	NA	NA
CASSLVGRGREQYF	TGCGCCAGCAGCTTGGTAGGGCGGGGTCGCGAGCAGTACTTC	TRBV5-1	TRBJ2-7	NA	once
CASSYTGQGAHYEQYF	TGTGCCAGCAGTTACACGGGACAGGGGGCGCATTACGAGCAGTACTTC	TRBV6-5	TRBJ2-7	TRBD1	NA
CASSGITGNTEAFF	TGCGCCAGCAGCGGTATTACAGGCAACACTGAAGCTTTCTTT	TRBV5-1	TRBJ1-1	NA	once
CASSRGMSNEKLFF	TGTGCCAGCAGTCGGGGTATGTCGAATGAAAAACTGTTTTTT	TRBV6-5	TRBJ1-4	NA	NA
CASSLRQVSSYNEQFF	TGCGCCAGCAGCCTTCGACAGGTCAGCTCCTACAATGAGCAGTTCTTC	TRBV4-1	TRBJ2-1	NA	NA
CASSPGQGLGYTF	TGTGCCAGCAGTCCGGGACAGGGCCTGGGCTACACCTTC	TRBV6-5	TRBJ1-2	TRBD1	NA
CATSRKTDTQYF	TGTGCCACCAGCAGAAAGACAGATACGCAGTATTTT	TRBV15	TRBJ2-3	NA	NA
CASSGLAGTLGSYNEQFF	TGTGCCAGCAGTGGACTAGCGGGAACTCTGGGATCCTACAATGAGCAGTTCTTC	TRBV28	TRBJ2-1	TRBD2	NA
CASSFGPRTYEQYF	TGTGCCAGCAGTTTCGGCCCCCGGACCTACGAGCAGTACTTC	TRBV28	TRBJ2-7	NA	NA
CASSPKRRTGALETQYF	TGTGCCAGCAGCCCCAAGAGGAGGACAGGGGCCTTAGAGACCCAGTACTTC	TRBV5-4	TRBJ2-5	TRBD1	NA
CASSLVGGSATNEQFF	TGTGCCAGCAGCTTGGTCGGCGGGAGTGCAACCAATGAGCAGTTCTTC	TRBV5-4	TRBJ2-1	TRBD2	NA
CASSIATSGSLSGYEQYF	TGTGCCAGTAGTATAGCAACTAGCGGAAGCCTTTCGGGCTACGAGCAGTACTTC	TRBV19	TRBJ2-7	TRBD2	NA
CASSLRRQGLTDTQYF	TGTGCCAGCAGTTTACGCCGACAGGGGCTCACAGATACGCAGTATTTT	TRBV28	TRBJ2-3	TRBD1	NA
CASSDRGNEQFF	TGTGCCAGCAGCGACAGGGGCAATGAGCAGTTCTTC	TRBV28	TRBJ2-1	TRBD1	once
CASSQSPGHNEQFF	TGTGCCAGCAGCCAATCCCCGGGGCACAATGAGCAGTTCTTC	TRBV3-1/TRBV3-2	TRBJ2-1	NA	NA
CASTTLDRVNQPQHF	TGTGCCAGCACGACACTGGACAGGGTCAATCAGCCCCAGCATTTT	TRBV6-5	TRBJ1-5	TRBD1	NA
CASSSLGNTEAFF	TGTGCCAGCAGCTCCTTGGGGAACACTGAAGCTTTCTTT	TRBV7-3	TRBJ1-1	NA	once
CASSLDRAANEKLFF	TGTGCCAGCAGCCTCGACCGCGCGGCTAATGAAAAACTGTTTTTT	TRBV2	TRBJ1-4	NA	NA
CSAGRAYEQYF	TGCAGTGCTGGCAGGGCCTACGAGCAGTACTTC	TRBV20-1	TRBJ2-7	NA	NA
CASTQGAETANTGELFF	TGCGCCAGCACCCAGGGTGCAGAGACAGCGAACACCGGGGAGCTGTTTTTT	TRBV23-1	TRBJ2-2	NA	NA
CASSRSPGLAETQYF	TGTGCCAGCTCACGAAGTCCAGGGTTGGCAGAGACCCAGTACTTC	TRBV18	TRBJ2-5	NA	NA
CASSSWGRGRVDEQYF	TGTGCCAGCAGTTCTTGGGGCAGGGGGCGCGTGGACGAGCAGTACTTC	TRBV28	TRBJ2-7	TRBD1	NA
CASTQTGGGNEQFF	TGTGCCAGTACCCAAACAGGGGGGGGCAATGAGCAGTTCTTC	TRBV19	TRBJ2-1	NA	NA
CASSGVLGYNEQFF	TGTGCCAGCTCTGGAGTTTTAGGTTACAATGAGCAGTTCTTC	TRBV18	TRBJ2-1	NA	NA
CASSRPAGGHEQFF	TGTGCCAGCAGCCGACCAGCGGGAGGGCATGAGCAGTTCTTC	TRBV3-1/TRBV3-2	TRBJ2-1	TRBD2	NA
CASTPQGLNEKLFF	TGTGCCAGTACTCCCCAGGGACTTAATGAAAAACTGTTTTTT	TRBV19	TRBJ1-4	NA	NA
CASSQDYRSEQYF	TGTGCCAGCAGCCAAGATTACAGGTCCGAGCAGTACTTC	TRBV4-2	TRBJ2-7	NA	NA
CAISDPGQGYGYTF	TGTGCCATCAGTGACCCGGGACAGGGCTATGGCTACACCTTC	TRBV10-3	TRBJ1-2	TRBD1	NA
CAWSADNNQPQHF	TGTGCCTGGAGTGCCGACAACAATCAGCCCCAGCATTTT	TRBV30	TRBJ1-5	NA	NA
CASSPRQGWYEQYF	TGTGCCAGCAGTCCACGACAGGGTTGGTACGAGCAGTACTTC	TRBV6-5	TRBJ2-7	TRBD1	NA
CSASRQGGFATNEKLFF	TGCAGTGCCAGTAGACAGGGTGGATTCGCAACTAATGAAAAACTGTTTTTT	TRBV20-1	TRBJ1-4	TRBD1	NA
CASSQRTSTDTQYF	TGTGCCAGCAGCCAGCGGACAAGCACAGATACGCAGTATTTT	TRBV3-1/TRBV3-2	TRBJ2-3	NA	NA
CASGASPYNEQFF	TGTGCCAGCGGGGCCAGCCCCTACAATGAGCAGTTCTTC	TRBV2	TRBJ2-1	NA	NA
CSVEGRSGIGELFF	TGCAGCGTTGAAGGTCGGTCAGGGATCGGGGAGCTGTTTTTT	TRBV29-1	TRBJ2-2	NA	NA
CASSLAVRRLAGGLSEETQYF	TGTGCCAGCAGCTTAGCGGTTCGCCGCCTAGCGGGAGGTTTATCGGAAGAGACCCAGTACTTC	TRBV7-6	TRBJ2-5	TRBD2	NA
CASSQDSRGRNEQFF	TGTGCCAGCAGCCAAGATTCACGCGGGAGAAATGAGCAGTTCTTC	TRBV3-1/TRBV3-2	TRBJ2-1	TRBD2	NA
CASSLGTGASTDTQYF	TGTGCTAGCAGCTTAGGGACAGGGGCGAGCACAGATACGCAGTATTTT	TRBV7-7	TRBJ2-3	TRBD1	NA
CASRGDLSGANVLTF	TGTGCCAGTAGGGGGGACCTCTCTGGGGCCAACGTCCTGACTTTC	TRBV19	TRBJ2-6	NA	NA
CASTPTGVQPQHF	TGTGCCAGTACCCCGACAGGGGTTCAGCCCCAGCATTTT	TRBV19	TRBJ1-5	TRBD1	NA
CASSLRWGSGANVLTF	TGCGCCAGCAGCTTGAGGTGGGGGTCTGGGGCCAACGTCCTGACTTTC	TRBV5-1	TRBJ2-6	NA	NA
CSARRETQYF	TGCAGTGCTAGAAGAGAGACCCAGTACTTC	TRBV20-1	TRBJ2-5	NA	NA
CASSKREGSSYNEQFF	TGTGCCAGTAGTAAGCGGGAGGGGAGCTCCTACAATGAGCAGTTCTTC	TRBV19	TRBJ2-1	TRBD2	once
CASTPQGARPLTQYF	TGTGCCAGCACCCCACAGGGCGCTCGCCCCCTTACGCAGTATTTT	TRBV6-5	TRBJ2-3	NA	NA
CASSIGWGYQETQYF	TGTGCCAGTAGTATAGGATGGGGGTACCAAGAGACCCAGTACTTC	TRBV19	TRBJ2-5	NA	NA
CATSDPGDRSSYNEQFF	TGTGCCACCAGTGATCCCGGGGACCGTAGCTCCTACAATGAGCAGTTCTTC	TRBV24-1	TRBJ2-1	NA	NA
CASSRTGDQPQHF	TGTGCCAGCTCAAGGACAGGGGATCAGCCCCAGCATTTT	TRBV18	TRBJ1-5	TRBD1	few
CATSRDKAGGSPLHF	TGTGCCACCAGCAGAGATAAGGCAGGGGGTTCACCCCTCCACTTT	TRBV15	TRBJ1-6	TRBD1	NA
CASVSGRQYEQYF	TGTGCCAGCGTTAGCGGGAGGCAATACGAGCAGTACTTC	TRBV28	TRBJ2-7	TRBD2	NA